One sample yielded the 9 T cell receptor beta chains listed below, sequenced in a study of post-analysis software for immune sequencing data. Regarding the study as a whole: Five TRBV segments, including TRBV5-6, TRBV5-1 and TRBV20-1, were more frequent in patients than controls.

cDNA libraries of TCR beta carried unique molecular identifiers. TCRdb re-called the PCR reads through MiXCR, storing one row per CDR3 protein. The table records hundreds of thousands of distinct CDR3 sequences, approximately 57% of them present only once. Their specific antigens are unknown. The sequencing sample was made of blood. These receptors were obtained from a girl between 5 and 17 years old with multiple sclerosis.

J is TRBJ1-5 and V is TRBV16; perhaps TRBD1 as D (5 bases). V lost 2 bases and J 9 bases, leaving 8 bases between the germline ends. The CDR3 is made up of 12 amino acids. Germline lookup yields CDR1 KGHSY and CDR2 FQNENV. Here the CDR3 DNA reads TGTGCCAGCAGCCAAGGGGGAGGGCCCCAGCATTTT. Translation gives CASSQGGGPQHF.

CDR3 amino acids: CARSSGRAYEQYF. The CDR3, as DNA: TGTGCCAGGAGCAGTGGGCGGGCCTACGAGCAGTACTTC. The genes are TRBV2 and TRBJ2-7, with a tentative D call TRBD2 (5 bases). Germline V gene sequence: CDR1 SNHLY, CDR2 FYNNEI. This CDR3 has 13 residues. Trimming took 9 bases from V and 2 from J, leaving 14 bases between them.

This chain joins TRBV20-1 and TRBJ2-5; 8 nucleotides align to TRBD1. This CDR3 spans 14 amino acids. V shed 5 bases, J shed 3 bases, and the junction held 8 bases outside the gene matches. CDR1 and CDR2 (germline): DFQATT, SNEGSKA (reference sequence). The CDR3 region is CSAEDRGRKETQYF. CDR3 DNA: TGCAGTGCTGAAGACAGGGGTCGGAAAGAGACCCAGTACTTC.

CDR3 DNA: TGTGCCAGCAGTACCACGGACAGCTACTACTGTGGCTACACCTTC. It is translated as CASSTTDSYYCGYTF. This chain uses TRBV6-5 with TRBJ1-2, with D tentatively TRBD1 (6 bases). The germline V gene encodes CDR1 MNHEY and CDR2 SVGAGI. Trimming took off 5 bases at V and 7 bases at J, with 20 bases between the two ends. The CDR3 loop spans 15 amino acids.

This clonotype has more than one count but fewer than ten. The rearrangement uses TRBV2 and TRBJ1-1; TRBD1 matches at 9 bases. CDR3 length: 12 amino acids. Unmatched junction bases numbered 3, after V lost 5 bases and J lost 8 bases. Looked up from germline, CDR1 is SNHLY and CDR2 is FYNNEI. CDR3 bases: TGTGCCAGCAGTACGGACAGGGGAGAAGCTTTCTTT. Amino acids: CASSTDRGEAFF. Looking up the rest from reference TRBV2 and TRBJ1-1 gives the full variable domain: EPEVTQTPSHQVTQMGQEVILRCVPISNHLYFYWYRQILGQKVEFLVSFYNNEISEKSEIFDDQFSVERPDGSNFTLKIRSTKLEDSAMYFCASSTDRGEAFFGQGTRLTVV.

This chain joins TRBV25-1 and TRBJ2-1, with TRBD2 matching over 9 bases. This CDR3 is built from 16 residues. V shed 3 bases, J shed 7 bases, and the junction held 10 bases outside the gene matches. In germline, CDR1 is MGHDK, CDR2 SYGVNS. CDR3 DNA: TGTGCCAGCAGTGATCTTAGCGGGGGCCGGCGTAATGAGCAGTTCTTC. Translated, it gives CASSDLSGGRRNEQFF.

The chain is built from TRBV20-1 and TRBJ1-2; D might be TRBD1 (5 bases). The CDR3 spans 13 residues. CDR1 and CDR2 from the germline V gene are DFQATT and SNEGSKA (reference sequence). The CDR3 sequence: CSAPGGSSYGYTF. CDR3 sequence (DNA): TGCAGCGCTCCGGGGGGATCAAGCTATGGCTACACCTTC.

The genes are TRBV29-1 and TRBJ2-6; D remains unclear. V lost 8 bases, J lost 0 bases, and 8 bases lay in between. CDR1 and CDR2 (germline): SQVTM, ANQGSEA. CDR3 size: 13 residues. The CDR3 here is CSRKSSGANVLTF. The CDR3 region has the DNA TGCAGCCGAAAAAGCTCTGGGGCCAACGTCCTGACTTTC. Variable domain in full (rest from reference TRBV29-1 and TRBJ2-6): SAVISQKPSRDICQRGTSLTIQCQVDSQVTMMFWYRQQPGQSLTLIATANQGSEATYESGFVIDKFPISRPNLTFSTLTVSNMSPEDSSIYLCSRKSSGANVLTFGAGSRLTVL.

The chain links TRBV3-1 to TRBJ2-3; D call uncertain. CDR1 LGHDT and CDR2 YNNKEL come from the germline V gene (reference sequence). The CDR3 is 18 amino acids. V lost 0 bases and J 2 bases, leaving 18 bases between the germline ends. The CDR3 is CASSQDLLTDHFTDTQYF. The CDR3 DNA is TGTGCCAGCAGCCAAGACTTGCTAACAGACCATTTCACAGATACGCAGTATTTT.